These T cell receptor beta chains were read from a single sample in a study of blood T cell repertoires in COVID-19. The table came from immunoSEQ multiplex PCR; TCRdb's copy has only in-frame clones and leaves some out. This repertoire shows about 59,000 clones, about 80% found once; its top ten account for approximately 3.8%. The material sequenced was peripheral blood. Receptors were obtained from a man in his 60s with acute or convalescent COVID-19. CDR3s include the opening cysteine and the closing phenylalanine or tryptophan. Fields, in order: J gene, clone size, D gene, V gene, CDR3 protein, CDR3 DNA. A D gene is named only where the DNA matches it firmly. Only some rows state a clone size, as once, few, many or a class for expanded clones.

TRBJ2-7	-	-	TRBV30	CAWRYGLSSYEQYF	TGTGCCTGGAGGTACGGACTGAGCTCCTACGAGCAGTACTTC
TRBJ1-2	-	-	TRBV5-4	CASSLETGYYGYTF	TGTGCCAGCAGCCTAGAGACAGGCTACTATGGCTACACCTTC
TRBJ2-2	-	-	TRBV10-3	CAISQGDTGELFF	TGTGCCATCTCACAGGGCGACACCGGGGAGCTGTTTTTT
TRBJ2-5	-	TRBD2	TRBV4-3	CASSLRLAGLQETQYF	TGCGCCAGCAGCCTCCGACTAGCGGGTCTACAAGAGACCCAGTACTTC
TRBJ2-5	-	TRBD2	TRBV7-3	CASSLRGLAGEKETQYF	TGTGCCAGCAGCTTAAGAGGACTAGCGGGAGAGAAAGAGACCCAGTACTTC
TRBJ1-1	-	-	TRBV12-5	CASGLNFNTEAFF	TGTGCTAGTGGTTTGAACTTCAACACTGAAGCTTTCTTT
TRBJ2-4	-	-	TRBV28	CELLAKNIQYF	TGTGAGCTACTAGCCAAAAACATTCAGTACTTC
TRBJ1-2	-	-	TRBV7-9	CASSSQAPGYTF	TGTGCCAGCAGTTCACAGGCGCCTGGCTACACCTTC
TRBJ1-6	few	-	TRBV4-2	CASSQDSGGRRNSPLHF	TGTGCCAGCAGCCAAGATTCCGGGGGGCGGCGGAATTCACCCCTCCACTTT
TRBJ2-5	-	-	TRBV24-1	CATSEGGLANKETQYF	TGTGCCACCAGTGAAGGTGGGCTAGCGAACAAGGAGACCCAGTACTTC